These 18 T cell receptor beta chains came from one sample sequenced in a study of cytomegalovirus exposure and HLA in healthy donors. In the PCR, 60 Vbeta and 13 Jbeta primers were used. The repertoire was sequenced with immunoSEQ multiplex PCR; TCRdb's copy has only in-frame clones and lacks some. Of more than 65,000 clones listed, roughly 86% are singletons. Sequencing input: PBMCs. The source is a man between 18 and 29 years old in good health and CMV-seronegative.

Concerning this clone: At one end the junction does not follow the germline gene, possibly because of a read error. DNA of the CDR3: TGTGCTAGCAGCTTAGGTCAGGGGGCAACCTACGAGCAGTACTTC. This encodes CASSLGQGATYEQYF. The rearrangement links TRBV7-7 to TRBJ2-7; 8 nucleotides line up with TRBD1. Germline CDR1 SSHAT, CDR2 FNYEAQ (reference sequence). CDR3 length equals 15 residues.

This clone appeared once. CDR3 DNA: TGTGCCAGCAGAGGGACAGGCGAACGGTTGAGGTACGAGCAGTACTTC. This sequence encodes CASRGTGERLRYEQYF. The rearrangement uses TRBV27 and TRBJ2-7; the match to TRBD1 covers 8 bases. The germline V gene has CDR1 MNHEY and CDR2 SMNVEV (reference sequence). J was trimmed by 4 bases and V by 6 bases; bases with no gene match: 14. This CDR3 spans 16 amino acids.

About this clone: Different DNA sequences within this sample yield the same CDR3. This chain uses TRBV4-3 with TRBJ1-3; 8 bases fit TRBD1. V lost 1 base and J lost 4; bases outside the gene matches: 9. Germline V lookup: CDR1 LGHNA, CDR2 YSLEER. The CDR3 is 17 amino acids. For the CDR3, the DNA is TGCGCCAGCAGCCAAGGGACAGGGCAGAGTTCGGGAAACACCATATATTTT. Its protein is CASSQGTGQSSGNTIYF.

The rearrangement uses TRBV5-1 and TRBJ2-5, with 7 positions matching TRBD2. J lost 4 bases, V lost 5 bases, and 8 bases had no gene match. Germline assignment: CDR1 SGHRS and CDR2 YFSETQ. The CDR3 is made up of 14 amino acids. CDR3 amino acids: CASSKAGITETQYF. DNA of the CDR3: TGCGCCAGCAGTAAAGCGGGAATCACAGAGACCCAGTACTTC.

The chain is built from TRBV5-5 and TRBJ2-5; 10 nucleotides match TRBD1. The end of the DNA is better explained by TRBJ2-7, so the J call may be wrong. Germline loops: CDR1 SGHKS, CDR2 YYEKEE (reference sequence). This CDR3 is built from 15 residues. The CDR3 nucleotides read TGTGCCAGCAGCTGGGGACAGGGGAGCTCCTACGAGCAGTACTTC. This encodes CASSWGQGSSYEQYF.

This clone was found once. The chain couples TRBV25-1 to TRBJ1-4; no firm D call. CDR1 and CDR2 from the germline V gene are MGHDK and SYGVNS. Trimming cost V 5 bases and J 6 bases, with 7 bases left between them. The CDR3 covers 12 residues. The CDR3 nucleotides are TGTGCCAGCAGTATCGCGGATGAAAAACTGTTTTTT. Translation: CASSIADEKLFF. The variable domain in full, completed from reference TRBV25-1 and TRBJ1-4, reads EADIYQTPRYLVIGTGKKITLECSQTMGHDKMYWYQQDPGMELHLIHYSYGVNSTEKGDLSSESTVSRIRTEHFPLTLESARPSHTSQYLCASSIADEKLFFGSGTQLSVL.

CDR3 sequence reads: CASSPPRLDQRGGVYNEQFF. The CDR3 DNA sequence: TGTGCCAGCTCACCCCCCCGGCTCGACCAGCGGGGGGGCGTCTACAATGAGCAGTTCTTC. The V gene is TRBV18, the J gene TRBJ2-1, with 10 bases matching TRBD2. CDR3 size: 20 residues. V was pared by 3 bases and J by 3 bases, with 17 bases of the junction left unmatched. The germline V gene has CDR1 KGHSH and CDR2 LQKENI.

V is TRBV28 and J is TRBJ1-2; unclear D gene. The germline V gene encodes CDR1 MDHEN and CDR2 SYDVKM. Trimming left V 2 bases short and J 4 bases short, with 11 bases between. This CDR3 spans 14 amino acids. CDR3 nucleotides: TGTGCCAGCAGTTTAACCGGGAATACCTATGGCTACACCTTC. Protein sequence: CASSLTGNTYGYTF.

V gene TRBV11-3 combines with J gene TRBJ1-6; tentative D call: TRBD1 (5 bases). With 1 base removed from V and 6 bases from J, the gap between germline ends came to 10 bases. The CDR3 covers 15 residues. Looked up from germline, CDR1 is SGHNT and CDR2 is YENEEA. The chain's CDR3 is CASSLGGRGNSPLHF. CDR3 DNA sequence: TGTGCCAGCAGCTTAGGCGGTAGGGGTAATTCACCCCTCCACTTT.

This chain links TRBV6-1 with TRBJ1-6; 8 bases match TRBD1. Trimming took 6 bases from V and 10 from J; bases not matched to a gene: 2. The CDR3 covers 12 residues. CDR1 is MNHNS, CDR2 SASEGT, per germline. This chain's CDR3 is CASRPGGSPLHF. The CDR3 DNA reads as TGTGCCAGCAGGCCAGGGGGCTCACCCCTCCACTTT.

This chain connects TRBV27 to TRBJ2-7, with a tentative D call TRBD2 (6 bases). Between the trimmed V and J ends, which lost 8 bases and 5 bases, there was a span of 16 bases. CDR1 and CDR2 (germline): MNHEY, SMNVEV (reference sequence). The CDR3 covers 13 residues. CDR3 coding DNA: TGTGCCAGCGCGGGACTGTTGATGAACGAGCAGTACTTC. Its protein is CASAGLLMNEQYF.

V is TRBV19 and J is TRBJ1-2; D is unclear. The CDR3 is made up of 15 amino acids. Germline CDR1 LNHDA, CDR2 SQIVND (reference sequence). Deletions cut 5 bases from V and 5 bases from J, with 18 bases between. CDR3 in amino acids: CASSENHKESYGYTF. CDR3 sequence (DNA): TGTGCCAGTAGTGAGAACCACAAGGAGTCTTATGGCTACACCTTC.

The chain recombines TRBV2 with TRBJ1-4; 7 nucleotides line up with TRBD1. The CDR3 extends over 15 amino acids. V lost 5 bases and J lost 8; bases outside the gene matches: 11. CDR1 and CDR2 (germline): SNHLY, FYNNEI. The CDR3 DNA is TGTGCCAGCAGTACTTATCAGGGGGTTGGCGAAAAACTGTTTTTT. Translation: CASSTYQGVGEKLFF.

This chain uses TRBV30 with TRBJ2-1; perhaps TRBD2 as D (5 bases). This CDR3 is built from 12 residues. V lost 6 bases, J lost 5 bases, and 11 bases lay in between. The germline CDR1 and CDR2 sequences are GTSNPN and SVGIG (reference sequence). CDR3 sequence (DNA): TGTGCCTGCTCTAGCTTCCACAATGAGCAGTTCTTC. Translated: CACSSFHNEQFF.

V usage is TRBV5-4 and J usage is TRBJ2-1; 10 bases match TRBD1. Germline values: CDR1 SGHNT, CDR2 YYREEE (reference sequence). The CDR3 loop spans 19 amino acids. The V segment lost 4 bases and the J segment 0 bases; nucleotides outside the gene matches: 13. The CDR3 reads CASSPVPGQGRGSYNEQFF. DNA for the CDR3: TGTGCCAGCAGCCCCGTCCCGGGACAGGGGAGGGGCTCCTACAATGAGCAGTTCTTC.

The chain links TRBV13 to TRBJ2-3, with TRBD2 matching 11 bases. This CDR3 contains 17 residues. V gave up 1 base and J gave up 0 bases; unmatched junction bases: 3. CDR1 and CDR2 (germline): PRHDT, FYEKMQ (reference sequence). The CDR3 is CASSLASGGFSTDTQYF. As DNA, the CDR3 is TGTGCCAGCAGCTTAGCTAGCGGGGGGTTCAGCACAGATACGCAGTATTTT.

V gene TRBV4-2 combines with J gene TRBJ2-1, with a possible D match to TRBD1 (6 bases). V was shortened by 0 bases and J by 5 bases, with 14 bases between the two germline ends. CDR1 and CDR2 (germline): LGHNA, YNFKEQ. This CDR3 has 16 amino acids. CDR3 coding DNA: TGTGCCAGCAGCCAAGATAACAGGGTGGTCGACAATGAGCAGTTCTTC. Its translation is CASSQDNRVVDNEQFF.

V usage is TRBV27 and J usage is TRBJ2-1; the match to TRBD2 covers 9 bases. The CDR3 contains 15 residues. V lost 2 bases and J lost 4; bases outside the gene matches: 3. Germline CDR1 reads MNHEY; CDR2 reads SMNVEV (reference sequence). CDR3 sequence (DNA): TGTGCCAGCAGTTTAAAGCTAGCGGGGTACAATGAGCAGTTCTTC. Encoded protein: CASSLKLAGYNEQFF.